A single sample is the source of the 14 T cell receptor beta chains below, sequenced in a study of shared clonotypes between healthy human individuals. The repertoire was sequenced with immunoSEQ multiplex PCR; TCRdb's copy has only in-frame clones and lacks some. The table has about 120,000 clones, about 70% seen once; the top ten hold 24%. Sequencing used memory CD8+ T cells sorted from blood. Subset given: CD45RO+ cells pooled with CCR7-negative TemRA cells. The receptor set was obtained from a woman aged 25 to 39 in good health.

A word on this clone: This CDR3 is also generated by other DNA sequences in the sample. V is TRBV7-9 and J is TRBJ2-3, with 7 positions matching TRBD2. Trimming at V came to 5 bases and at J to 0 bases, leaving 5 bases not matched to a gene. CDR1 SEHNR and CDR2 FQNEAQ come from the germline V gene (reference sequence). CDR3 length: 15 residues. The chain's CDR3 is CASSPAGVSTDTQYF. The CDR3 DNA reads TGTGCCAGCAGCCCCGCGGGGGTGAGCACAGATACGCAGTATTTT. Full variable domain (missing parts from reference TRBV7-9 and TRBJ2-3): DTGVSQNPRHKITKRGQNVTFRCDPISEHNRLYWYRQTLGQGPEFLTYFQNEAQLEKSRLLSDRFSAERPKGSFSTLEIQRTEQGDSAMYLCASSPAGVSTDTQYFGPGTRLTVL.

This clone was counted once. The chain links TRBV25-1 to TRBJ1-5, with TRBD1 identical over 7 bases. Germline CDR1 is MGHDK and CDR2 is SYGVNS. The junction had 4 bases not matched to a gene; V was cut back by 4 bases and J by 4 bases. The CDR3 covers 14 residues. The CDR3 loop reads CASSGGQQNQPQHF. The CDR3 bases are TGTGCCAGCAGTGGGGGACAGCAAAATCAGCCCCAGCATTTT.

The chain is built from TRBV7-6 and TRBJ2-7; the D is unclear. The CDR3 covers 12 residues. Per the germline V gene, CDR1 is SGHVS and CDR2 is FNYEAQ. V was trimmed by 2 bases and J by 7 bases, leaving 9 bases between them. The chain's CDR3 is CASSLRAGEQYF. For the CDR3, the DNA is TGTGCCAGCAGCTTACGCGCTGGAGAGCAGTACTTC.

The chain links TRBV18 to TRBJ2-6, with D tentatively TRBD1 (5 bases). Germline CDR1 reads KGHSH; CDR2 reads LQKENI. V dropped 4 bases and J dropped 0 bases, with 10 bases sitting between them. The CDR3 extends over 16 amino acids. CDR3 coding DNA: TGTGCCAGCTCACAACAGGAGATCTCTGGGGCCAACGTCCTGACTTTC. Protein sequence: CASSQQEISGANVLTF. The variable domain in full, completed from reference TRBV18 and TRBJ2-6, reads NAGVMQNPRHLVRRRGQEARLRCSPMKGHSHVYWYRQLPEEGLKFMVYLQKENIIDESGMPKERFSAEFPKEGPSILRIQQVVRGDSAAYFCASSQQEISGANVLTFGAGSRLTVL.

The V call is TRBV19, the J call TRBJ1-5; D not resolved. Germline V gene sequence: CDR1 LNHDA, CDR2 SQIVND (reference sequence). CDR3 size: 15 residues. V dropped 5 bases and J dropped 0 bases, with 11 bases sitting between them. CDR3 amino acids: CASSAWMSSNQPQHF. CDR3 nucleotide sequence: TGTGCCAGTAGTGCCTGGATGAGTAGCAATCAGCCCCAGCATTTT.

J is TRBJ1-1 and V is TRBV5-1, with D unclear. V gave up 4 bases and J gave up 4 bases, with 17 bases separating them. The length of the CDR3 is 15 residues. CDR1 and CDR2 (germline): SGHRS, YFSETQ. CDR3 DNA sequence: TGCGCCAGCAGCAATCAAGCAGCGACGATCACTGAAGCTTTCTTT. Protein: CASSNQAATITEAFF. Filled out from reference TRBV5-1 and TRBJ1-1, the complete variable domain reads KAGVTQTPRYLIKTRGQQVTLSCSPISGHRSVSWYQQTPGQGLQFLFEYFSETQRNKGNFPGRFSGRQFSNSRSEMNVSTLELGDSALYLCASSNQAATITEAFFGQGTRLTVV.

This clone was seen repeatedly, ten times or more. This chain uses TRBV7-9 with TRBJ2-4; D possibly corresponds to TRBD1 (6 bases). The CDR3 runs to 16 residues. The germline V and J ends were trimmed by 5 bases and 6 bases, with 20 bases remaining between them. Germline loops: CDR1 SEHNR, CDR2 FQNEAQ (reference sequence). The CDR3 coding sequence is TGTGCCAGCAGCCGACAGGACCCGTCGTCCGGAAACATTCAGTACTTC. Translated, it gives CASSRQDPSSGNIQYF.

The V call is TRBV5-1, the J call TRBJ2-6; no clear D gene. V dropped 9 bases and J dropped 0 bases, with 13 bases sitting between them. Germline CDR1 is SGHRS and CDR2 is YFSETQ. This CDR3 comprises 15 residues. CDR3 in DNA: TGCGCCACCAAGACTCTTAGCTCTGGGGCCAACGTCCTGACTTTC. This translates into CATKTLSSGANVLTF. The full variable domain, its missing parts supplied by reference TRBV5-1 and TRBJ2-6, is KAGVTQTPRYLIKTRGQQVTLSCSPISGHRSVSWYQQTPGQGLQFLFEYFSETQRNKGNFPGRFSGRQFSNSRSEMNVSTLELGDSALYLCATKTLSSGANVLTFGAGSRLTVL.

This clone was seen only once. The CDR3 sequence: CASSGLAGFYEQYF. CDR3 sequence (DNA): TGTGCCAGCTCCGGACTAGCGGGCTTCTACGAGCAGTACTTC. The rearrangement links TRBV18 to TRBJ2-7; 11 bases map to TRBD2. Germline V CDR1 and CDR2: KGHSH, LQKENI. The CDR3 has 14 residues. Trimming removed 6 bases from V and 3 bases from J; junction bases left unmatched: 4.

V usage is TRBV27 and J usage is TRBJ2-2, with TRBD2 identical over 15 bases. The V segment lost 4 bases and the J segment 1 base; nucleotides outside the gene matches: 10. This CDR3 is built from 20 residues. Germline CDR1 and CDR2: MNHEY and SMNVEV (reference sequence). The CDR3, as DNA: TGTGCCAGCAGTTCGGGAGGGGGACTAGCGGGAGGTGGGAACACCGGGGAGCTGTTTTTT. Its protein is CASSSGGGLAGGGNTGELFF.

This rearrangement joins TRBV19 to TRBJ1-1, with no clear D. The germline gives CDR1 LNHDA, CDR2 SQIVND (reference sequence). There are 13 residues in the CDR3. The germline V and J ends were trimmed by 11 bases and 1 base, with 14 bases remaining between them. CDR3 nucleotides: TGTGCCGCGACACGGGATTGGAACACTGAAGCTTTCTTT. Translated, it gives CAATRDWNTEAFF.

The V and J genes are TRBV28 and TRBJ1-1; D is undetermined. The CDR3 loop spans 14 amino acids. Germline-derived CDR1 and CDR2 are MDHEN and SYDVKM. V was pared by 2 bases and J by 0 bases, with 7 bases between. The CDR3: CASSLASMNTEAFF. The DNA for the CDR3 is TGTGCCAGCAGTTTAGCCAGCATGAACACTGAAGCTTTCTTT.

This chain connects TRBV2 to TRBJ2-5; D call uncertain. There are 12 residues in the CDR3. Trimming removed 8 bases at V and 1 base at J, with 8 bases between. Germline CDR1 SNHLY, CDR2 FYNNEI. The CDR3 DNA is TGTGCCAGCGGTAGCTTCCAAGAGACCCAGTACTTC. This codes for CASGSFQETQYF.

The chain recombines TRBV7-2 with TRBJ2-7; 7 nucleotides align to TRBD2. Germline V lookup: CDR1 SGHTA, CDR2 FQGNSA. The J segment lost 4 bases and the V segment lost 2 bases, leaving 8 bases of the junction unmatched. CDR3 length: 15 residues. CDR3 protein: CASSLQGGSMYEQYF. CDR3 DNA: TGTGCCAGCAGCTTACAGGGCGGGAGCATGTACGAGCAGTACTTC.